This TCR delta chain was recovered during a study of γδ T cells in repeated Plasmodium falciparum infection. Study in general: Four controlled malaria infections with P. falciparum NF54 spanned about 640 days.

This clone is labeled as medium-sized (0.01 to 0.1%). Other DNA sequences of this sample code for an identical CDR3. V was shortened by 1 base and J by 2 bases, with 23 bases between the two germline ends. CDR3 length equals 17 residues. The germline V gene encodes CDR1 TVYSNPD and CDR2 GDNSRS (reference sequence). Bulk repertoires came from Vgamma9/Vdelta2+ or Vdelta2-negative gammadelta T cells flow-sorted from PBMC. TCRdb reapplied CATT to the multiplex PCR reads. This sample has approximately 60,000 delta-chain clones; around 1.7% occur once, and the top ten carry about 15%. The TCR originated in a pool of human donors (malaria-infected and uninfected, not separated). Sequencing used gamma-delta T cells from blood. This rearrangement joins TRDV3 to TRDJ1; maybe TRDD3 (6 bases). The CDR3 DNA sequence: TGTGCCTTTATAGATAGTTACGGGGGACCGTGGACCGATAAACTCATCTTT. This codes for CAFIDSYGGPWTDKLIF.